Presented here are 20 T cell receptor beta chains from one specimen sequenced in a study of T cells in Graves' hyperthyroidism and ophthalmopathy. TCR beta CDR3 regions were amplified from RNA transcripts. TCR CDR3 regions were first amplified by RT-PCR with HTBI primers. TCRdb ran MiXCR on the multiplex PCR reads and lists one entry per CDR3 protein. The sample comprises fewer than 650,000 distinct CDR3 sequences, about 15% of which are singletons, and approximately 4.3% rests with the top ten. Sequencing was carried out using blood. The source is a woman aged 40 to 49 with Graves' ophthalmopathy.

This clonotype was counted only a few times. The chain is built from TRBV9 and TRBJ2-4; D uncertain. The germline V gene has CDR1 SGDLS and CDR2 YYNGEE. The CDR3 has 16 amino acids. The V gene lost 0 bases and the J gene lost 1 base, with 11 bases spanning the gap. CDR3 in amino acids: CASSVGVGQAKNIQYF. The CDR3 DNA follows: TGTGCCAGCAGCGTAGGGGTCGGGCAGGCCAAAAACATTCAGTACTTC. The whole variable domain, filled in from reference TRBV9 and TRBJ2-4, reads DSGVTQTPKHLITATGQRVTLRCSPRSGDLSVYWYQQSLDQGLQFLIQYYNGEERAKGNILERFSAQQFPDLHSELNLSSLELGDSALYFCASSVGVGQAKNIQYFGAGTRLSVL.

This clonotype was observed a handful of times. The chain couples TRBV7-2 to TRBJ1-5, with unresolved D. Germline V CDR1 and CDR2: SGHTA, FQGNSA. CDR3 length equals 15 residues. V gave up 2 bases and J gave up 2 bases, with 10 bases separating them. The CDR3 sequence is CASSLHDDRNQPQHF. In nucleotides, the CDR3 is TGTGCCAGCAGCTTACACGACGATCGCAATCAGCCCCAGCATTTT. Based on the CDR3 plus reference TRBV7-2 and TRBJ1-5, the full variable domain is GAGVSQSPSNKVTEKGKDVELRCDPISGHTALYWYRQSLGQGLEFLIYFQGNSAPDKSGLPSDRFSAERTGGSVSTLTIQRTQQEDSAVYLCASSLHDDRNQPQHFGDGTRLSIL.

There are many counts of this clonotype. The chain is built from TRBV24-1 and TRBJ2-7, with D perhaps matching TRBD2 (6 bases). The CDR3 has 17 residues. The V gene lost 3 bases and the J gene lost 7 bases, with 24 bases spanning the gap. Germline V gene lookup returns CDR1 KGHDR and CDR2 SFDVKD. For the CDR3, the DNA is TGTGCCACCAGTGATCAGACGACCGGGACTCAGCCAGGGGAGCAGTACTTC. This translates into CATSDQTTGTQPGEQYF.

This clonotype was counted many times. The chain combines TRBV12-3 or TRBV12-4 with TRBJ2-2, with 9 bases matching TRBD2. V lost 6 bases, J lost 1 base, and 0 bases stayed unmatched. The CDR3 runs to 14 residues. This chain's CDR3 is CASRTSGNTGELFF. The DNA of the CDR3 is TGTGCCAGCAGGACTAGCGGGAACACCGGGGAGCTGTTTTTT.

This clonotype was recorded many times. The chain has TRBV29-1 and TRBJ1-2; D possibly corresponds to TRBD1 (6 bases). Deletions cut 4 bases from V and 3 bases from J, with 6 bases between. This CDR3 has 11 residues. CDR1 SQVTM and CDR2 ANQGSEA come from the germline V gene. This chain's CDR3 is CSVGTDYGYTF. The CDR3 nucleotides read TGCAGCGTTGGGACAGACTATGGCTACACCTTC.

The V call is TRBV10-3, the J call TRBJ2-7; either TRBD1 or TRBD2 may fit D (6 bases each). CDR1 ENHRY and CDR2 SYGVKD come from the germline V gene. This CDR3 spans 14 amino acids. The V gene lost 7 bases and the J gene lost 7 bases, with 20 bases spanning the gap. This CDR3 reads CAITLEGEAGEQYF. The CDR3 bases are TGTGCCATCACCCTAGAGGGGGAGGCGGGGGAGCAGTACTTC.

This clonotype was counted many times. V and J are TRBV6-1 and TRBJ2-7, with TRBD1 identical over 8 bases. Germline V gene lookup returns CDR1 MNHNS and CDR2 SASEGT. The junction had 14 bases not matched to a gene; V was cut back by 6 bases and J by 1 base. The CDR3 totals 17 residues. Written as DNA, the CDR3 is TGTGCCAGCAGGAAAGACAGGGGTACAATTGCGTCCTACGAGCAGTACTTC. Its protein is CASRKDRGTIASYEQYF.

This clonotype came up many times. The chain carries TRBV19 and TRBJ1-5, with D possibly TRBD1 on 6 matching bases. Germline CDR1 and CDR2: LNHDA and SQIVND (reference sequence). This CDR3 comprises 17 residues. The ends were cut back, 2 bases at V and 1 base at J, with 15 bases in the middle. CDR3 residues: CASSINIGTPSNQPQHF. The CDR3 nucleotides are TGTGCCAGTAGTATAAATATAGGGACACCGAGCAATCAGCCCCAGCATTTT.

The CDR3 loop reads CASSQEPSGGYNEQFF. The CDR3 DNA follows: TGTGCCAGCAGCCAAGAACCCAGCGGGGGCTACAATGAGCAGTTCTTC. J is TRBJ2-1 and V is TRBV4-2, with TRBD2 matching over 8 bases. Germline assignment: CDR1 LGHNA and CDR2 YNFKEQ. Trimming at V came to 0 bases and at J to 3 bases, leaving 4 bases not matched to a gene. The CDR3 is 16 residues long.

This clonotype was counted ten times or more. CDR3 DNA: TGCAGTGCCTCAAACTCAGCGGGAGCATCCTACGAGCAGTACTTC. Protein sequence: CSASNSAGASYEQYF. V usage is TRBV20-1 and J usage is TRBJ2-7; 8 nucleotides agree with TRBD2. After removal of 6 bases from V and 1 base from J, the junction contained 11 bases not matched to a gene. The CDR3 is 15 amino acids. In germline, CDR1 is DFQATT, CDR2 SNEGSKA (reference sequence).

This clonotype has ten or more counts. The rearrangement links TRBV11-2 to TRBJ2-7; D is unclear. The CDR3 is 12 residues long. Germline CDR1 and CDR2: SGHAT and FQNNGV. The V end was cut by 6 bases, the J end by 4 bases, with 10 bases between. In nucleotides, the CDR3 is TGTGCCAGCAGTTTATCCCAGTACGAGCAGTACTTC. The encoded protein is CASSLSQYEQYF.

A single count supports this clonotype. The DNA for the CDR3 is TGTGCCAGCAGTTCCGTTAGGAGGGTTAACGCTGAAGCTTTCTTT. Encoded protein: CASSSVRRVNAEAFF. The chain combines TRBV12-3 or TRBV12-4 with TRBJ1-1; D remains unclear. Trimming shortened V by 4 bases and J by 6 bases, and 18 bases separated the two germline ends. This CDR3 is built from 15 residues.

This clonotype has a handful of counts. V is TRBV6-2 or TRBV6-3 and J is TRBJ2-2, with D maybe TRBD1 (5 bases). CDR1 and CDR2 (germline): MNHEY, SVGEGT. The ends were cut back, 2 bases at V and 3 bases at J, with 13 bases in the middle. The CDR3 length is 16 residues. The CDR3 reads CASSYPRRADTGELFF. The CDR3 DNA reads as TGTGCCAGCAGTTACCCTCGCAGGGCCGACACCGGGGAGCTGTTTTTT.

This clonotype has ten or more counts. The chain recombines TRBV6-2 or TRBV6-3 with TRBJ2-7, with 7 positions matching TRBD1. J lost 3 bases, V lost 2 bases, and 4 bases had no gene match. In germline, CDR1 is MNHEY, CDR2 SVGEGT. The CDR3 consists of 14 residues. For the CDR3, the DNA is TGTGCCAGCAGTTACGACAGGGCGGGCTACGAGCAGTACTTC. It yields the protein CASSYDRAGYEQYF.

The chain links TRBV3-1 to TRBJ2-5; 8 bases line up with TRBD2. This CDR3 has 16 residues. After removal of 0 bases from V and 5 bases from J, the junction contained 8 bases not matched to a gene. CDR1 and CDR2 (germline): LGHDT, YNNKEL (reference sequence). CDR3 residues: CASSQDPSGRLETQYF. DNA for the CDR3: TGTGCCAGCAGCCAAGATCCCAGCGGGAGATTGGAGACCCAGTACTTC.

This rearrangement joins TRBV10-3 to TRBJ1-3; 7 bases fit TRBD1. Trimming at V came to 6 bases and at J to 3 bases, leaving 5 bases not matched to a gene. The CDR3 contains 14 residues. CDR1 ENHRY and CDR2 SYGVKD come from the germline V gene. The CDR3 sequence: CAIRPTGDGNTIYF. As DNA, the CDR3 is TGTGCCATCAGGCCTACAGGGGATGGAAACACCATATATTTT.

This chain uses TRBV20-1 with TRBJ2-1, with D possibly TRBD2 on 6 matching bases. Germline V gives CDR1 DFQATT, CDR2 SNEGSKA (reference sequence). Trimming shortened V by 3 bases and J by 9 bases, and 24 bases separated the two germline ends. This CDR3 contains 16 residues. The CDR3 sequence is CSARPRGSGRPGEQFF. Here the CDR3 DNA reads TGCAGTGCTAGGCCGCGGGGTAGCGGCCGCCCGGGTGAGCAGTTCTTC.

This clonotype has ten or more counts. The rearrangement uses TRBV18 and TRBJ2-2; D possibly corresponds to TRBD2 (6 bases). CDR3 length: 12 amino acids. CDR1 is KGHSH, CDR2 LQKENI, per germline. The ends were cut back, 5 bases at V and 6 bases at J, with 7 bases in the middle. This CDR3 reads CASSRDSGELFF. CDR3 in DNA: TGTGCCAGCTCAAGGGACTCCGGGGAGCTGTTTTTT.

The chain recombines TRBV6-1 with TRBJ1-2; D call uncertain. Germline CDR1 and CDR2: MNHNS and SASEGT. The ends were cut back, 3 bases at V and 2 bases at J, with 7 bases in the middle. The CDR3 runs to 13 residues. For the CDR3, the DNA is TGTGCCAGCAGTGACCCCCAAAACTATGGCTACACCTTC. This sequence encodes CASSDPQNYGYTF.

The chain joins TRBV5-1 to TRBJ2-1; 10 bases match TRBD1. J lost 10 bases, V lost 4 bases, and 11 bases had no gene match. Germline CDR1 is SGHRS and CDR2 is YFSETQ. CDR3 length equals 15 residues. The DNA for the CDR3 is TGCGCCAGCAGCGATCCGGGACAGGGGCTTGGGGAGCAGTTCTTC. It codes for CASSDPGQGLGEQFF.